This is a list of T cell receptor beta chains from one sample in a study of T cell responses to AZD1222 COVID-19 vaccine. Data came from immunoSEQ multiplex PCR; TCRdb stores just in-frame clones and leaves some out. The sample shows around 180,000 clones, more than 80% of them seen only once. Sample: peripheral blood, taken on day 0 of AZD1222 vaccination. The receptors were gathered from an adult in good health. Both conserved end residues are part of each CDR3. A D gene is named only where the DNA matches it firmly. Clone size is stated in some rows and not others, as once, few, many or a class when expanded.

DNA	CDR3	V	J	D	size
TGTGCCATGGGGCCGTTCAGCGATGAGCAGTTCTTC	CAMGPFSDEQFF	TRBV7-2	TRBJ2-1	.	.
TGTGCCAGCAGCCCTCCCGGACAGGGAGCCTATGGCTACACCTTC	CASSPPGQGAYGYTF	TRBV3-1/TRBV3-2	TRBJ1-2	TRBD1	.
TGTGCCAGCAGCCCCCGACAGCCTTGGGGCACAGATACGCAGTATTTT	CASSPRQPWGTDTQYF	TRBV3-1/TRBV3-2	TRBJ2-3	.	.
TGTGCCAGTAGTATACAGGGACAATACAATGAGCAGTTCTTC	CASSIQGQYNEQFF	TRBV19	TRBJ2-1	.	.
TGTGCCAGTAGTGTAGACAGACAGAGCTCCTACGAGCAGTACTTC	CASSVDRQSSYEQYF	TRBV19	TRBJ2-7	.	few
TGTGCCAGCAGCTCAGGGACTTTGAACACCGGGGAGCTGTTTTTT	CASSSGTLNTGELFF	TRBV9	TRBJ2-2	.	.
TGTGCCAGCAGCTTTACAGGCAGCAATGAGCAGTTCTTC	CASSFTGSNEQFF	TRBV11-2	TRBJ2-1	.	.
TGTGCCAGCTCACCGCAAAGCGGGGTCTACAATGAGCAGTTCTTC	CASSPQSGVYNEQFF	TRBV18	TRBJ2-1	TRBD2	.
TGCGCCAGCAGCCAAGATGTGCTAGCGGACAATGAGCAGTTCTTC	CASSQDVLADNEQFF	TRBV4-3	TRBJ2-1	TRBD2	.
TGTGCCAGCAGTGCCGGGACAGGGATCGGAGGAAACACCATATATTTT	CASSAGTGIGGNTIYF	TRBV6-1	TRBJ1-3	TRBD1	.
TGTGCCAGCAGTTTAGATCCCAGCTCCTACAATGAGCAGTTCTTC	CASSLDPSSYNEQFF	TRBV27	TRBJ2-1	.	.
TGTGCCATCAGTGCACAGGGGGGGAACACCGGGGAGCTGTTTTTT	CAISAQGGNTGELFF	TRBV10-3	TRBJ2-2	TRBD1	.
TGTGCCAGCAGTGAATTCGGGACAGGGGGGTACAATGAGCAGTTCTTC	CASSEFGTGGYNEQFF	TRBV2	TRBJ2-1	TRBD1	.
TGTGCCAGCAGCGACTCGGGCAGGGGGAGAGGTCAGCCCCAGCATTTT	CASSDSGRGRGQPQHF	TRBV5-6	TRBJ1-5	TRBD1	.
TGTGCCAGCAGTGAATGGGACAGGGGGCACGGCAATCAGCCCCAGCATTTT	CASSEWDRGHGNQPQHF	TRBV6-1	TRBJ1-5	TRBD1	.
TGTGCCAGTAGTCACGGGGGCGGGAATACTAATGAAAAACTGTTTTTT	CASSHGGGNTNEKLFF	TRBV19	TRBJ1-4	.	.
TGTGCCAGCAGCCTACGGACTAGCGGGGACCAAGAGACCCAGTACTTC	CASSLRTSGDQETQYF	TRBV3-1/TRBV3-2	TRBJ2-5	TRBD2	.
TGTGCCAGCAGTAACCGGGAGAAAGGGGGCGGGGAGCTGTTTTTT	CASSNREKGGGELFF	TRBV6-6	TRBJ2-2	.	few
TGTGCCACCAGTGAACGACAGGGATACAATGAGCAGTTCTTC	CATSERQGYNEQFF	TRBV24-1	TRBJ2-1	TRBD1	.
TGCGCCAGCAGCGAGGACAGGGGGCGTCGGGATGAAAAACTGTTTTTT	CASSEDRGRRDEKLFF	TRBV5-1	TRBJ1-4	TRBD1	.
TGTGCCAGCAGTTTGCAACAGGGGTTCTCCTACGAGCAGTACTTC	CASSLQQGFSYEQYF	TRBV28	TRBJ2-7	TRBD1	.
TGCGCCAGCAGTGAGTGGGACAAGGTGTACCAAGAGACCCAGTACTTC	CASSEWDKVYQETQYF	TRBV10-1	TRBJ2-5	.	few
TGCGCCAGCAGCTTGGCCTCAAGCTCTGGAAACACCATATATTTT	CASSLASSSGNTIYF	TRBV5-1	TRBJ1-3	.	.
TGTGCCTGGAGCACCCGCCGCGCCAGTCCCTACGAGCAGTACTTC	CAWSTRRASPYEQYF	TRBV30	TRBJ2-7	.	.
TGTGCCAGCAGCTTAGAGGGAGTTAATTCACCCCTCCACTTT	CASSLEGVNSPLHF	TRBV7-6	TRBJ1-6	.	.
TGTGCCAGCAGCCAAGGGAGCGGGCGGGATCCACAGTATTTT	CASSQGSGRDPQYF	TRBV3-1/TRBV3-2	TRBJ2-3	.	.
TGTGCCAGCAGCCAAGTCTGGGGCAGTGGAAACACCATATATTTT	CASSQVWGSGNTIYF	TRBV14	TRBJ1-3	.	once
TGCGCCAGCAGCTTGGTTGGGGGGTACGAGCAGTACTTC	CASSLVGGYEQYF	TRBV5-1	TRBJ2-7	.	.
TGTGCCAGCGTTCCAATTTTCAGTGGGCAACAGCCCCAGCATTTT	CASVPIFSGQQPQHF	TRBV28	TRBJ1-5	.	.
TGTGCCAGCAGCCGTAGCGGGAGGGGGGGTACTAGCACAGATACGCAGTATTTT	CASSRSGRGGTSTDTQYF	TRBV7-2	TRBJ2-3	TRBD2	.
TGTGCTAGTTCAGCCGGGGGTTACAATGAGCAGTTCTTC	CASSAGGYNEQFF	TRBV12-5	TRBJ2-1	.	few
TGTGCCAGCAGCCCACCGGGACAGGGATTTAGTGGGGCCAACGTCCTGACTTTC	CASSPPGQGFSGANVLTF	TRBV5-4	TRBJ2-6	TRBD1	.
TGTGCCAGCAGCTTAGGAGGTCAGGGTGGCAATGAGCAGTTCTTC	CASSLGGQGGNEQFF	TRBV5-4	TRBJ2-1	.	.
TGTGCCAGCAGCCTTTGGGGGGGTGCGGGCTACACCTTC	CASSLWGGAGYTF	TRBV7-9	TRBJ1-2	.	.
TGTGCCAGCAGCTTGGCCCGGGGTCAGCCCCAGCATTTT	CASSLARGQPQHF	TRBV5-6	TRBJ1-5	.	once
TGTGCCAGCAGTTTTCTCAGGGCCGGCGAAAAACTGTTTTTT	CASSFLRAGEKLFF	TRBV27	TRBJ1-4	.	.
TGTGCCAGCAGCTTAGGGGTTTCACCCTCTGGGGCCAACGTCCTGACTTTC	CASSLGVSPSGANVLTF	TRBV7-9	TRBJ2-6	.	once
TGCGCCAGCAGCTTAGTTACAACAGAGAACACCGGGGAGCTGTTTTTT	CASSLVTTENTGELFF	TRBV5-1	TRBJ2-2	.	.
TGTGCCAGCAGCTTAGACTCGGGATCCTACAATGAGCAGTTCTTC	CASSLDSGSYNEQFF	TRBV7-6	TRBJ2-1	.	.
TGTGCCGGGGGGATCGGGGGAGTCTCTGGAAACACCATATATTTT	CAGGIGGVSGNTIYF	TRBV7-9	TRBJ1-3	.	.
TGTGCCAGCAGCCAAGGTTGGGATAGCAATCAGCCCCAGCATTTT	CASSQGWDSNQPQHF	TRBV3-1/TRBV3-2	TRBJ1-5	.	.
TGTGCCTGGGACAGGGGACGAGAAAAACTGTTTTTT	CAWDRGREKLFF	TRBV30	TRBJ1-4	TRBD1	.